These T cell receptor beta chains were read from a single sample in a study of T cell responses to AZD1222 COVID-19 vaccine. Some clones are missing from TCRdb's copy, which holds only in-frame ones; the method was immunoSEQ multiplex PCR. Of 100,000 to 150,000 clones in the sample, approximately 85% were seen once. Material: peripheral blood, obtained 28 days after the second AZD1222 dose. Every receptor here comes from an adult who received the AZD1222 COVID-19 vaccine. Each CDR3 is given with its conserved first and last residue. The order of the fields is clone size, V gene, J gene, CDR3 protein. Rows may omit the clone size; those that give it use once, few, many or a size class.

abundance: .
v_gene: TRBV5-6
j_gene: TRBJ1-4
CDR3aa: CASSGDRAEKLFF

abundance: .
v_gene: TRBV7-9
j_gene: TRBJ2-5
CDR3aa: CASSLEPQETQYF

abundance: .
v_gene: TRBV5-4
j_gene: TRBJ2-7
CDR3aa: CASSPRDSKREQYF

abundance: few
v_gene: TRBV7-2
j_gene: TRBJ2-5
CDR3aa: CASSTPLWGARETQYF

abundance: .
v_gene: TRBV6-5
j_gene: TRBJ2-1
CDR3aa: CASRPGQGWYNEQFF

abundance: .
v_gene: TRBV5-1
j_gene: TRBJ2-3
CDR3aa: CASSPEPLVADTQYF

abundance: .
v_gene: TRBV6-5
j_gene: TRBJ1-2
CDR3aa: CASSSPTGGMNYGYTF

abundance: few
v_gene: TRBV6-1
j_gene: TRBJ1-6
CDR3aa: CASSDGGYSPLHF

abundance: .
v_gene: TRBV4-1
j_gene: TRBJ2-7
CDR3aa: CASSQGLYEQYF

abundance: .
v_gene: TRBV5-1
j_gene: TRBJ1-1
CDR3aa: CASSLIGPRGSEAFF

abundance: .
v_gene: TRBV18
j_gene: TRBJ1-4
CDR3aa: CASSPAYNEKLFF

abundance: .
v_gene: TRBV7-2
j_gene: TRBJ1-2
CDR3aa: CASSPGDGARGYTF

abundance: once
v_gene: TRBV7-2
j_gene: TRBJ2-7
CDR3aa: CASGRSGQGVYEQYF